Reported below is one T cell receptor beta chain. V lost 5 bases and J 0 bases, leaving 7 bases between the germline ends. Germline-derived CDR1 and CDR2 are MNHEY and SVGAGI. CDR3 length: 13 amino acids. TCRdb's copy holds only in-frame clones and misses some; the assay was immunoSEQ multiplex PCR. In the table there are roughly 200,000 clones, 88% of which are singletons. This record comes from a study of blood T cell repertoires in COVID-19. V and J are TRBV6-5 and TRBJ1-1; D is unclear. Sequenced input: peripheral blood. The TCR sequence derives from a man younger than 35 with active or convalescent COVID-19. As DNA, the CDR3 is TGTGCCAGCAGTACACCCCTGAACACTGAAGCTTTCTTT. Protein: CASSTPLNTEAFF.